This note documents a single T cell receptor beta chain sequence. The data were obtained in a study of blood T cell repertoires in COVID-19. Study in general: PBMCs, B-cell-depleted T cells, or T cells were the source of the cDNA or gDNA that made up the material.

In the source study's methods: Amplification from reference gene primers served as the basis for estimated nucleated cell counts. Data came from immunoSEQ multiplex PCR; TCRdb stores just in-frame clones and leaves some out. The V and J calls and clone size are taken from that table; D and trimming were inferred from the DNA. This table has some 150,000 clones, 85% to 90% appearing once. This TCR derives from a woman aged 55 to 70 with acute or convalescent COVID-19. Sequencing was performed on peripheral blood.

Written as DNA, the CDR3 is TGTGCCAGCTGCCCCCGGTTTAGCGGGACCCACACAGATACGCAGTATTTT. Amino acid sequence: CASCPRFSGTHTDTQYF. The chain carries TRBV18 and TRBJ2-3, with 8 positions matching TRBD2. The CDR3 loop spans 17 amino acids. Germline lookup yields CDR1 KGHSH and CDR2 LQKENI. V lost 7 bases to trimming and J lost 2 bases; unmatched junction nucleotides: 14.